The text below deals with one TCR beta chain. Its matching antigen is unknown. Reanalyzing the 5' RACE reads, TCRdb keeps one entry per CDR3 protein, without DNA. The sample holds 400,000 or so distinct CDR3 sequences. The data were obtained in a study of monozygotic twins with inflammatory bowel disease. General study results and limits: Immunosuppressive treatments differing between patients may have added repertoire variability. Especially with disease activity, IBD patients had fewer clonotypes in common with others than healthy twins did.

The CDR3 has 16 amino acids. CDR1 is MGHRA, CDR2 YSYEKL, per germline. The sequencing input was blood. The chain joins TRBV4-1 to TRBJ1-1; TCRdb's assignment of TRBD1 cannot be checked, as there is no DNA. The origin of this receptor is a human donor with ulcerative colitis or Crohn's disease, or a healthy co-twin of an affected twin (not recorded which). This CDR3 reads CASSPPGTEYNTEAFF.